One and the same sample provided the 32 T cell receptor beta chains below, sequenced in a study of Ad26.COV2.S vaccination and SARS-CoV-2 variants. Noted treatment: around 19 received Ad26.COV2.S at low or high dose, single or two shots; roughly 5 received placebo; per-sample allocation not given. Material that was analyzed had been drawn on day 63 after the first vaccine or placebo injection. This table comes from immunoSEQ multiplex PCR, and its TCRdb copy is limited to in-frame clones, with some not included. This repertoire shows 300,000 to 350,000 clones, around nine tenths found once; its top ten account for over 8.5%. The sequencing used peripheral blood, collected in a trial of Ad26.COV2.S vaccine versus placebo. These receptors were obtained from a person aged 18 to 59 who received the Ad26.COV2.S COVID-19 vaccine or a placebo.

V usage is TRBV3-1 (or the pseudogene TRBV3-2) and J usage is TRBJ2-3; D is ambiguous. Trimming removed 3 bases from V and 7 bases from J, with 8 bases in between. Germline CDR1 and CDR2: LGHDT and YNNKEL (reference sequence). This CDR3 has 12 residues. Here the CDR3 DNA reads TGTGCCAGCAGCCAGATAGCAAATACGCAGTATTTT. This gives the protein CASSQIANTQYF.

J is TRBJ1-3 and V is TRBV29-1, with D hard to call. The CDR3 covers 12 residues. Trimming shortened V by 3 bases and J by 3 bases, and 6 bases separated the two germline ends. Germline CDR1 and CDR2: SQVTM and ANQGSEA. CDR3 sequence: CSVDLGGNTIYF. For the CDR3, the DNA is TGCAGCGTTGATTTGGGTGGAAACACCATATATTTT.

The J gene is TRBJ2-1, the V gene TRBV11-1; 10 nucleotides align to TRBD1. The CDR3 has 15 residues. Trimming cost V 0 bases and J 7 bases; bases outside gene matches: 3. Germline V lookup: CDR1 SGHAT, CDR2 FQDESV (reference sequence). The CDR3 is CASSLADRGQNEQFF. The DNA for the CDR3 is TGTGCCAGCAGCTTAGCCGACAGGGGGCAAAATGAGCAGTTCTTC.

This CDR3 reads CASKRQGPSGNTIYF. CDR3 DNA sequence: TGCGCCAGCAAACGACAGGGGCCCTCTGGAAACACCATATATTTT. V gene TRBV23-1 combines with J gene TRBJ1-3; the match to TRBD1 covers 8 bases. TRBV23-1 is marked as an open reading frame, function uncertain. V shed 7 bases, J shed 0 bases, and the junction held 5 bases outside the gene matches. The CDR3 length is 15 residues.

The genes are TRBV5-5 and TRBJ1-1; D might be TRBD1 (6 bases). Germline CDR1 is SGHKS and CDR2 is YYEKEE (reference sequence). Trimming left V 4 bases short and J 0 bases short, with 7 bases between. This CDR3 is built from 13 residues. The CDR3 region has the DNA TGTGCCAGCAGCGGGACATTGAACACTGAAGCTTTCTTT. Translating gives CASSGTLNTEAFF.

This rearrangement joins TRBV11-2 to TRBJ2-3; 7 bases fit TRBD2. Germline lookup yields CDR1 SGHAT and CDR2 FQNNGV. This CDR3 comprises 15 residues. Trimming removed 2 bases from V and 6 bases from J; junction bases left unmatched: 8. The CDR3 DNA reads TGTGCCAGCAGCTTAATCGGGACTACAACGGATACGCAGTATTTT. Translating gives CASSLIGTTTDTQYF.

This clone was counted once. CDR3 sequence reads: CASSQALGTGGVKLFF. CDR3 coding DNA: TGCGCCAGCAGCCAAGCCCTCGGGACAGGGGGTGTGAAACTGTTTTTT. The J gene is TRBJ1-4, the V gene TRBV4-1; TRBD1 aligns across 11 bases. The CDR3 is 16 amino acids. The trim removed 1 base at V and 11 bases at J, leaving 9 bases unmatched. CDR1 and CDR2 from the germline V gene are MGHRA and YSYEKL.

The gene calls are TRBV7-2 and TRBJ2-1; D might be TRBD1 (5 bases). Germline-derived CDR1 and CDR2 are SGHTA and FQGNSA. The CDR3 has 15 residues. Trimming removed 6 bases at V and 2 bases at J, with 14 bases between. This chain's CDR3 is CASSPTETPYNEQFF. The CDR3 DNA follows: TGTGCCAGCAGTCCGACAGAAACTCCCTACAATGAGCAGTTCTTC.

The rearrangement uses TRBV6-5 and TRBJ1-5; 7 bases map to TRBD1. Losses at the gene ends were 2 bases for V and 6 bases for J; bases not matched to a gene: 1. The CDR3 runs 13 residues. Germline CDR1 MNHEY, CDR2 SVGAGI. Here the CDR3 reads CASSYEGAQPQHF. The CDR3 DNA reads TGTGCCAGCAGTTACGAGGGGGCTCAGCCCCAGCATTTT.

V is TRBV24-1 and J is TRBJ2-7; D is undetermined. Trimming left V 4 bases short and J 6 bases short, with 9 bases between. Germline values: CDR1 KGHDR, CDR2 SFDVKD. The length of the CDR3 is 12 residues. The CDR3 region is CATSDPVGEQYF. The CDR3 DNA reads TGTGCCACCAGTGACCCCGTCGGCGAGCAGTACTTC.

The rearrangement links TRBV6-6 to TRBJ1-3, with D unresolved. Germline assignment: CDR1 MNHNY and CDR2 SVGAGI (reference sequence). The CDR3 loop spans 15 amino acids. Trimming removed 0 bases at V and 2 bases at J, with 8 bases between. This CDR3 is CASSYSNPAGNTIYF. The DNA for the CDR3 is TGTGCCAGCAGTTACTCCAACCCGGCTGGAAACACCATATATTTT.

V gene TRBV5-1 combines with J gene TRBJ1-2, with a possible D match to TRBD1 (5 bases). Germline V gene sequence: CDR1 SGHRS, CDR2 YFSETQ. This CDR3 spans 13 amino acids. V lost 4 bases, J lost 8 bases, and 15 bases lay in between. The CDR3 DNA reads as TGCGCCAGCAGCATTGGCGGGACCCCAGGCTACACCTTC. It is translated as CASSIGGTPGYTF.

J is TRBJ1-1 and V is TRBV13; 10 bases are a match to TRBD1. V was clipped by 4 bases and J by 0 bases; unmatched bases: 8. CDR1 PRHDT and CDR2 FYEKMQ come from the germline V gene (reference sequence). The CDR3 extends over 17 amino acids. The CDR3 region is CASSSEGTGAMNTEAFF. The CDR3 coding sequence is TGTGCCAGCAGCTCGGAGGGGACAGGGGCTATGAACACTGAAGCTTTCTTT.

This chain joins TRBV5-6 and TRBJ2-5; D not certain. V gave up 3 bases and J gave up 5 bases, with 8 bases separating them. In germline, CDR1 is SGHDT, CDR2 YYEEEE. This CDR3 is built from 12 residues. The CDR3: CASSSRAETQYF. CDR3 DNA sequence: TGTGCCAGCAGCTCTAGGGCGGAGACCCAGTACTTC.

The chain has TRBV28 and TRBJ2-7; D unclear. Trimming removed 6 bases from V and 1 base from J, with 10 bases in between. From germline, CDR1 is MDHEN and CDR2 SYDVKM. The CDR3 spans 13 residues. The CDR3 protein is CASRSGRSYEQYF. The CDR3 bases are TGTGCCAGCAGATCCGGCAGATCCTACGAGCAGTACTTC.

V usage is TRBV28 and J usage is TRBJ2-7; the match to TRBD2 covers 12 bases. CDR3 size: 17 residues. CDR1 is MDHEN, CDR2 SYDVKM, per germline. J lost 3 bases, V lost 2 bases, and 8 bases had no gene match. CDR3 nucleotides: TGTGCCAGCAGTTTAAGGCTAGCGGGAGGGCTTATCTACGAGCAGTACTTC. Translated: CASSLRLAGGLIYEQYF.

This chain links TRBV6-5 with TRBJ2-3, with D tentatively TRBD1 (6 bases). Trimming stripped 0 bases from V and 1 base from J, with 8 bases between. The CDR3 contains 15 residues. Germline V lookup: CDR1 MNHEY, CDR2 SVGAGI. CDR3 DNA: TGTGCCAGCAGTTACTCCGACAGGCGCACAGATACGCAGTATTTT. Translated: CASSYSDRRTDTQYF.

The rearrangement joins TRBV7-2 to TRBJ1-6; TRBD1 agrees at 7 bases. The junction had 13 bases not matched to a gene; V was cut back by 5 bases and J by 9 bases. This CDR3 region has 16 residues. The germline V gene has CDR1 SGHTA and CDR2 FQGNSA. CDR3 sequence: CASSQISGTASSPLHF. For the CDR3, the DNA is TGTGCCAGCAGCCAAATATCCGGGACAGCAAGTTCACCCCTCCACTTT.

This rearrangement joins TRBV9 to TRBJ2-6; no firm D call. The CDR3 extends over 16 amino acids. Per germline, CDR1 SGDLS and CDR2 YYNGEE. Deletions cut 0 bases from V and 0 bases from J, with 7 bases between. The CDR3 DNA is TGTGCCAGCAGCGTAGGGATTGCCTCTGGGGCCAACGTCCTGACTTTC. This codes for CASSVGIASGANVLTF.

This clone was seen once. V and J are TRBV7-2 and TRBJ2-7; 7 bases are a match to TRBD1. The CDR3 has 15 amino acids. V trimming: 5 bases; J trimming: 3 bases; junction bases outside the gene matches: 10. CDR1 is SGHTA, CDR2 FQGNSA, per germline. The CDR3 DNA is TGTGCCAGCAGCCTCACCGGGACAGCCGACTACGAGCAGTACTTC. It translates to CASSLTGTADYEQYF.

The chain employs TRBV7-2 and TRBJ1-5, with D uncertain. Trimming pared 3 bases from V and 0 bases from J, leaving 9 bases between. Germline values: CDR1 SGHTA, CDR2 FQGNSA. This CDR3 is built from 15 residues. The CDR3 DNA reads TGTGCCAGCAGCTTCGACCCGGCTAGCAATCAGCCCCAGCATTTT. As protein: CASSFDPASNQPQHF.

The chain carries TRBV11-2 and TRBJ1-4, with 7 bases identical to TRBD1. The germline V gene has CDR1 SGHAT and CDR2 FQNNGV. CDR3 size: 14 residues. After removal of 0 bases from V and 5 bases from J, the junction contained 0 bases not matched to a gene. The CDR3 reads CASSLEGQNEKLFF. DNA for the CDR3: TGTGCCAGCAGCTTAGAGGGACAGAATGAAAAACTGTTTTTT.

This clone appeared a single time. At one of its ends the junction is not consistent with the germline gene, which may arise from a read error. V usage is TRBV7-2 and J usage is TRBJ1-2; D remains ambiguous. The CDR3 is made up of 14 amino acids. Germline V gene sequence: CDR1 SGHTA, CDR2 FQGNSA. The CDR3 is CASSFPLEPYSYTF. The CDR3 DNA follows: TGTGCCAGCAGCTTTCCCCTCGAGCCCTATAGCTACACCTTC.

This clone was counted only a few times. V and J are TRBV10-1 and TRBJ2-7, with 8 nucleotides matching TRBD1. Trimming at V came to 5 bases and at J to 3 bases, leaving 6 bases not matched to a gene. Looked up from germline, CDR1 is WNHNN and CDR2 is SYGVQD (reference sequence). The CDR3 is 14 residues long. DNA for the CDR3: TGCGCCAGCAGTCCGGACAGGGACAACTACGAGCAGTACTTC. Its protein product is CASSPDRDNYEQYF.

The chain is built from TRBV2 and TRBJ2-5; D remains unclear. Looked up from germline, CDR1 is SNHLY and CDR2 is FYNNEI. Trimming stripped 7 bases from V and 0 bases from J, with 9 bases between. The CDR3 has 13 amino acids. The DNA of the CDR3 is TGTGCCAGCATCGGGCAGAACCAAGAGACCCAGTACTTC. Protein: CASIGQNQETQYF.

V is TRBV7-8 and J is TRBJ2-5; D might be TRBD2 (5 bases). This CDR3 has 16 residues. V was clipped by 4 bases and J by 4 bases, with 19 bases between them. Per the germline V gene, CDR1 is SGHVS and CDR2 is FQNEAQ. The CDR3 sequence is CASSYTGKLARETQYF. The CDR3 DNA sequence: TGTGCCAGCAGCTACACCGGGAAGCTAGCACGAGAGACCCAGTACTTC.

In this sample, this clone turned up a few times. The V and J genes are TRBV4-2 and TRBJ1-3; D perhaps matches TRBD1 (5 bases). This CDR3 has 15 amino acids. Germline CDR1 LGHNA, CDR2 YNFKEQ. V lost 4 bases, J lost 6 bases, and 16 bases lay in between. CDR3 sequence reads: CASSRQGGGINTIYF. The CDR3 DNA reads as TGTGCCAGCAGCCGGCAGGGTGGGGGTATAAACACCATATATTTT.

The V gene is TRBV19, the J gene TRBJ1-1; D perhaps matches TRBD1 (6 bases). V was pared by 8 bases and J by 6 bases, with 25 bases between. The CDR3 totals 16 residues. The germline V gene has CDR1 LNHDA and CDR2 SQIVND (reference sequence). The CDR3 reads CASSPGHYFLSAEAFF. Here the CDR3 DNA reads TGTGCCAGTTCACCGGGACATTATTTTTTGAGCGCTGAAGCTTTCTTT.

V is TRBV13 and J is TRBJ2-1, with 7 nucleotides matching TRBD1. Germline-derived CDR1 and CDR2 are PRHDT and FYEKMQ (reference sequence). V was pared by 4 bases and J by 4 bases, with 10 bases of the junction left unmatched. The CDR3 runs 16 residues. The CDR3: CASSSGEQGIYNEQFF. The CDR3 DNA is TGTGCCAGCAGCTCCGGGGAACAGGGGATTTACAATGAGCAGTTCTTC.

The rearrangement joins TRBV9 to TRBJ2-4; 10 bases agree with TRBD2. Germline V gene sequence: CDR1 SGDLS, CDR2 YYNGEE. The CDR3 consists of 17 residues. The V segment lost 3 bases and the J segment 5 bases; nucleotides outside the gene matches: 11. The CDR3 region is CASSGPGSGRAQNIQYF. CDR3 in DNA: TGTGCCAGCAGCGGCCCGGGAAGCGGGAGGGCCCAAAACATTCAGTACTTC.

The chain uses TRBV28 and TRBJ2-7, with D perhaps TRBD1 (6 bases). The CDR3 totals 14 residues. V was shortened by 10 bases and J by 9 bases, with 25 bases between the two germline ends. Germline V gene lookup returns CDR1 MDHEN and CDR2 SYDVKM. The CDR3 coding sequence is TGTGCCACCCATTTCAGGTTACAGGGCCAAGGGCAGTACTTC. Protein: CATHFRLQGQGQYF.

The chain links TRBV7-9 to TRBJ2-7; 11 bases align to TRBD2. The germline CDR1 and CDR2 sequences are SEHNR and FQNEAQ (reference sequence). This CDR3 has 16 amino acids. V lost 0 bases and J lost 7; bases outside the gene matches: 8. The CDR3 DNA is TGTGCCAGCAGCTTAGCTCTAGCGGGGGGCCCGCAAGAGCAGTACTTC. Translated, it gives CASSLALAGGPQEQYF.